This TCR beta chain was profiled in a study of blood T cell repertoires in COVID-19. For the study at large: PBMCs, B-cell-depleted T cells, or T cells provided the cDNA or gDNA that made up the material.

This CDR3 has 14 amino acids. Germline CDR1 and CDR2: SQVTM and ANQGSEA. The germline V and J ends were trimmed by 2 bases and 6 bases, with 17 bases remaining between them. This table comes from immunoSEQ multiplex PCR, and its TCRdb copy is limited to in-frame clones, with some not included. This table has some 310,000 clones, around 86% appearing once. The V and J genes are TRBV29-1 and TRBJ2-7, with D perhaps matching TRBD1 (6 bases). This clonotype was sampled from a middle-aged man with active or convalescent COVID-19. Sequenced material: peripheral blood. CDR3 sequence reads: CSVESVRGFSEQYF. CDR3 bases: TGCAGCGTTGAAAGTGTCAGGGGTTTTTCCGAGCAGTACTTC.